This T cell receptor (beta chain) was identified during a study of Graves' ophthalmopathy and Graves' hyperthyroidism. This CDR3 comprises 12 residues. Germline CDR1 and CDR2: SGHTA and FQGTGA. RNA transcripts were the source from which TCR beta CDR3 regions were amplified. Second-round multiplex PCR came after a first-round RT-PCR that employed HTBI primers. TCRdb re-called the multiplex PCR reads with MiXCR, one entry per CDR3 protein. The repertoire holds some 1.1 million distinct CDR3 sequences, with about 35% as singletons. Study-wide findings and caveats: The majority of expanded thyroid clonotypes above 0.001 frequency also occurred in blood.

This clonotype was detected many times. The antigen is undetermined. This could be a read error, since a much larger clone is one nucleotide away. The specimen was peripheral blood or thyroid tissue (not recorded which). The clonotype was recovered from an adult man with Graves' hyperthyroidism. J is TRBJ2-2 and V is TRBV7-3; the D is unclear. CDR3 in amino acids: CASCLGTGELFF. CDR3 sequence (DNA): TGTGCCAGCTGCTTAGGCACCGGGGAGCTGTTTTTT.